The 25 T cell receptor beta chains given below trace back to one sample, sequenced in a study of identical twins. One entry per CDR3 protein, called by TCRdb with MiXCR from the 5' RACE reads. The sample has 700,000 or so distinct CDR3 sequences, 20% to 25% seen once. The sample was also reused in another study, on T cells expressing NK-cell markers.

The source material was PBMCs. The source is a young woman in good health.

This clonotype occurred a few times. The V call is TRBV12-3 or TRBV12-4, the J call TRBJ1-5; D uncertain. The CDR3 is 15 residues long. V lost 2 bases to trimming and J lost 0 bases, with 8 bases between them. DNA for the CDR3: TGTGCCAGCAGTTTAATGGCACTTAGCAATCAGCCCCAGCATTTT. Amino acids: CASSLMALSNQPQHF.

The rearrangement uses TRBV27 and TRBJ2-1; 11 bases match TRBD2. This CDR3 is 14 amino acids long. Germline-derived CDR1 and CDR2 are MNHEY and SMNVEV (reference sequence). This CDR3 is CGSGRGGPYNEQFF. CDR3 bases: TGTGGTAGCGGGAGGGGGGGCCCCTACAATGAGCAGTTCTTC.

This clonotype appeared a few times. This sequence joins TRBV6-1 and TRBJ2-2; 7 positions match TRBD2. Germline V gene data show CDR1 as MNHNS and CDR2 as SASEGT. J gave up 2 bases and V 7 bases, and 4 bases lay outside the gene matches. The CDR3 covers 14 residues. CDR3 in amino acids: CASKAGVNTGELFF. The CDR3 DNA follows: TGTGCCAGCAAGGCGGGGGTAAACACCGGGGAGCTGTTTTTT.

V is TRBV29-1 and J is TRBJ2-1, with a weak D call TRBD2 (6 bases). Per the germline V gene, CDR1 is SQVTM and CDR2 is ANQGSEA. Trimming took 8 bases from V and 10 from J, leaving 21 bases between them. This CDR3 is built from 13 residues. CDR3 DNA: TGCAGCCCATCCAACGGGGGTGCTTCGGAGCAGTTCTTC. As protein: CSPSNGGASEQFF.

This chain uses TRBV12-3 or TRBV12-4 with TRBJ2-7, with 10 bases lining up with TRBD1. The CDR3 has 15 amino acids. The V segment lost 6 bases and the J segment 2 bases; nucleotides outside the gene matches: 7. The CDR3 sequence: CASSRRQGAAYEQYF. The CDR3 coding sequence is TGTGCCAGCAGCCGACGACAGGGGGCGGCCTACGAGCAGTACTTC.

This clonotype was seen a handful of times. The chain uses TRBV10-3 and TRBJ2-3, with 7 bases matching TRBD1. The germline V gene encodes CDR1 ENHRY and CDR2 SYGVKD. This CDR3 has 14 residues. Trimming removed 8 bases from V and 0 bases from J; junction bases left unmatched: 5. The DNA of the CDR3 is TGTGCCATCGCCGCGACAGGGAGCACAGATACGCAGTATTTT. This encodes CAIAATGSTDTQYF.

CDR3 coding DNA: TGCAGTGCAGCAGGGGGCCCAGGGTGGCAGCCCCAGCATTTT. Its protein product is CSAAGGPGWQPQHF. This rearrangement joins TRBV20-1 to TRBJ1-5, with 8 bases aligning to TRBD1. Trimming took 6 bases from V and 7 from J; bases not matched to a gene: 11. Germline CDR1 DFQATT, CDR2 SNEGSKA (reference sequence). This CDR3 is 14 amino acids long.

This clonotype was seen a handful of times. The chain has TRBV5-6 and TRBJ2-6; unclear D gene. Deletions cut 2 bases from V and 0 bases from J, with 6 bases between. Per the germline V gene, CDR1 is SGHDT and CDR2 is YYEEEE. The CDR3 has 15 residues. CDR3 DNA: TGTGCCAGCAGCTTCAGAAGCTCTGGGGCCAACGTCCTGACTTTC. This sequence encodes CASSFRSSGANVLTF.

This clonotype was recorded a few times. The V gene is TRBV29-1, the J gene TRBJ2-7, with D possibly matching TRBD2 (6 bases). CDR3 length: 16 amino acids. Germline CDR1 reads SQVTM; CDR2 reads ANQGSEA. The V end was cut by 0 bases, the J end by 2 bases, with 17 bases between. Here the CDR3 DNA reads TGCAGCGTTGAAGATTACGGCGGGGCTAGGCCCTACGAGCAGTACTTC. Residues: CSVEDYGGARPYEQYF.

The CDR3 here is CASRGQGSSGANVLTF. The CDR3, as DNA: TGTGCCAGCAGGGGACAGGGTAGCTCTGGGGCCAACGTCCTGACTTTC. The genes are TRBV12-3 or TRBV12-4 and TRBJ2-6; 9 bases line up with TRBD1. Germline trimming cut 6 bases from V and 0 bases from J; bases unmatched to any gene: 3. The CDR3 spans 16 residues.

Ten or more counts support this clonotype. J is TRBJ1-1 and V is TRBV5-6; unclear D gene. CDR3 size: 13 residues. Germline V gene lookup returns CDR1 SGHDT and CDR2 YYEEEE. V lost 1 base, J lost 11 bases, and 15 bases lay in between. CDR3 region: CASSLTPTQPAFF. The CDR3 nucleotides are TGTGCCAGCAGCTTGACCCCCACTCAGCCCGCTTTCTTT. Together with reference TRBV5-6 and TRBJ1-1, the CDR3 gives the full variable domain: DAGVTQSPTHLIKTRGQQVTLRCSPKSGHDTVSWYQQALGQGPQFIFQYYEEEERQRGNFPDRFSGHQFPNYSSELNVNALLLGDSALYLCASSLTPTQPAFFGQGTRLTVV.

The table lists this clonotype with a few counts. The chain combines TRBV20-1 with TRBJ2-7; 8 nucleotides line up with TRBD1. The V and J ends lost 6 bases and 5 bases, in that order; junction bases with no gene match: 9. CDR1 and CDR2 (germline): DFQATT, SNEGSKA (reference sequence). The CDR3 runs to 13 residues. The CDR3 DNA follows: TGCAGTGCCTCGACAGGGGAATGGAACGAGCAGTACTTC. Translated: CSASTGEWNEQYF.

The chain uses TRBV21-1 and TRBJ2-3; TRBD2, as called in the table, went unchecked against the DNA. TRBV21-1 is tagged as a pseudogene. The CDR3 has 14 residues. As DNA, the CDR3 is TGTGCCAGCAGCAAGGACTTGAGCACAGATACGCAGTATTTT. Translating it yields CASSKDLSTDTQYF.

The chain carries TRBV29-1 and TRBJ2-5, with no clear D. The CDR3 extends over 12 amino acids. The ends were cut back, 3 bases at V and 8 bases at J, with 13 bases in the middle. Germline V gene data show CDR1 as SQVTM and CDR2 as ANQGSEA. The CDR3, as DNA: TGCAGCGTTGACGTTGAGGCCGGAACCCAGTACTTC. Encoded protein: CSVDVEAGTQYF.

The chain uses TRBV10-1 and TRBJ1-6, with D uncertain. This CDR3 spans 14 amino acids. The V end was cut by 0 bases, the J end by 9 bases, with 9 bases between. CDR1 and CDR2 from the germline V gene are WNHNN and SYGVQD (reference sequence). The CDR3 here is CASSESRMGSPLHF. In DNA, the CDR3 is TGCGCCAGCAGTGAGTCCCGGATGGGTTCACCCCTCCACTTT.

This clonotype was counted only a few times. J is TRBJ2-5 and V is TRBV4-1; 9 nucleotides line up with TRBD1. The CDR3 loop spans 16 amino acids. Germline loops: CDR1 MGHRA, CDR2 YSYEKL. Trimming removed 1 base from V and 3 bases from J; junction bases left unmatched: 6. The CDR3 sequence: CASSQVGTGLEETQYF. As DNA, the CDR3 is TGCGCCAGCAGCCAAGTTGGGACAGGGTTAGAAGAGACCCAGTACTTC.

V gene TRBV7-2 combines with J gene TRBJ1-2; D gene uncertain. The CDR3 contains 13 residues. Trimming left V 7 bases short and J 1 base short, with 10 bases between. Germline CDR1 is SGHTA and CDR2 is FQGNSA. The CDR3 reads CASMERNNYGYTF. DNA for the CDR3: TGTGCCAGCATGGAACGGAATAACTATGGCTACACCTTC.

This clonotype was detected a few times. This chain connects TRBV20-1 to TRBJ2-7, with TRBD2 identical over 7 bases. Germline values: CDR1 DFQATT, CDR2 SNEGSKA (reference sequence). With V trimmed by 2 bases and J by 2 bases, 6 bases remained unmatched. The CDR3 length is 14 residues. The CDR3 sequence: CSARSVREAYEQYF. CDR3 DNA: TGCAGTGCTAGAAGTGTCCGGGAGGCCTACGAGCAGTACTTC.

The chain links TRBV15 to TRBJ2-3; 10 bases are a match to TRBD2. V trimming: 1 base; J trimming: 4 bases; junction bases outside the gene matches: 8. The CDR3 is 17 residues long. Germline V gene data show CDR1 as LNHNV and CDR2 as YYDKDF (reference sequence). CDR3 sequence reads: CATSRVLLAGVPDTQYF. The CDR3 coding sequence is TGTGCCACCAGCAGAGTTCTCCTAGCGGGAGTGCCAGATACGCAGTATTTT.

The chain links TRBV20-1 to TRBJ2-3; 9 nucleotides agree with TRBD2. The germline V gene has CDR1 DFQATT and CDR2 SNEGSKA (reference sequence). This CDR3 is built from 16 residues. V gave up 0 bases and J gave up 4 bases; unmatched junction bases: 8. The CDR3 nucleotides are TGCAGTGCTAGAGAGGCTAGCGGGAAATCCCCAGATACGCAGTATTTT. Translated: CSAREASGKSPDTQYF.

This clonotype was found a few times. This sequence joins TRBV4-3 and TRBJ1-2; D is ambiguous. The V gene lost 0 bases and the J gene lost 2 bases, with 7 bases spanning the gap. The CDR3 runs 14 residues. Germline values: CDR1 LGHNA, CDR2 YSLEER. Here the CDR3 DNA reads TGCGCCAGCAGCCAAGAAAGTCGAAACTATGGCTACACCTTC. Its protein is CASSQESRNYGYTF.

This clonotype occurred a few times. The chain is built from TRBV30 and TRBJ2-1, with unresolved D. Germline CDR1 GTSNPN, CDR2 SVGIG (reference sequence). Trimming took 4 bases from V and 12 from J, leaving 19 bases between them. The CDR3 runs to 13 residues. As DNA, the CDR3 is TGTGCCTGGAAATCCGCCGGAACAGTTAGGCAGTTCTTC. Translating gives CAWKSAGTVRQFF.

This clonotype came up a few times. This chain links TRBV10-3 with TRBJ2-7; TRBD2 might be the D (6 bases). CDR1 ENHRY and CDR2 SYGVKD come from the germline V gene. This CDR3 is 17 amino acids long. V shed 9 bases and J shed 1 base, with 25 bases lying between them. CDR3 residues: CAISGRRASEASYEQYF. In DNA form, the CDR3 reads TGTGCCATTTCCGGACGGAGGGCTTCTGAGGCATCCTACGAGCAGTACTTC.

At least ten counts were recorded for this clonotype. The CDR3 region is CASSASGRTDTQYF. DNA of the CDR3: TGTGCCAGCAGCGCCAGTGGGCGGACAGATACGCAGTATTTT. The chain carries TRBV9 and TRBJ2-3; D not resolved. Germline-derived CDR1 and CDR2 are SGDLS and YYNGEE. Trimming removed 3 bases from V and 3 bases from J, with 11 bases in between. The CDR3 spans 14 residues. The full variable domain, completed using reference TRBV9 and TRBJ2-3, is DSGVTQTPKHLITATGQRVTLRCSPRSGDLSVYWYQQSLDQGLQFLIQYYNGEERAKGNILERFSAQQFPDLHSELNLSSLELGDSALYFCASSASGRTDTQYFGPGTRLTVL.

In this sample, this clonotype turned up a few times. The chain couples TRBV5-6 to TRBJ2-1; D possibly corresponds to TRBD2 (5 bases). Per germline, CDR1 SGHDT and CDR2 YYEEEE. There are 17 residues in the CDR3. Trimming removed 5 bases at V and 2 bases at J, with 20 bases between. DNA for the CDR3: TGTGCCAGCAGTACGACGCTTCGGGGTCTTACCTACAATGAGCAGTTCTTC. Residues: CASSTTLRGLTYNEQFF. Together with reference TRBV5-6 and TRBJ2-1, the CDR3 gives the full variable domain: DAGVTQSPTHLIKTRGQQVTLRCSPKSGHDTVSWYQQALGQGPQFIFQYYEEEERQRGNFPDRFSGHQFPNYSSELNVNALLLGDSALYLCASSTTLRGLTYNEQFFGPGTRLTVL.